The clone carrying this T cell receptor (beta chain) turned up a few times. Its antigen remains unknown. The source of the sample is a study of cytomegalovirus exposure and HLA in healthy donors. Study findings and constraints: Cytomegalovirus-associated TCR beta chains were listed, numbering 150 to 200. Reports indicated that the classifier achieved high specificity and sensitivity in diagnosing cytomegalovirus status. Most sequenced TCRs were rare (though some public TCRs occurred in many donors).

Trimming took 2 bases from V and 1 from J, leaving 5 bases between them. The CDR3 is 12 amino acids. Per the germline V gene, CDR1 is GTSNPN and CDR2 is SVGIG (reference sequence). TCRdb's copy holds only in-frame clones and misses some; the assay was immunoSEQ multiplex PCR. Among about 350,000 clones, about 85% were seen once, and the ten largest hold approximately 1.1%. This sequence joins TRBV30 and TRBJ1-1, with D unclear. The TCR sequence derives from a woman aged 30 to 39 in good health and CMV-seropositive. Sequencing was performed on PBMCs. CDR3 DNA: TGTGCCTGGAGTTTCAAGAACACTGAAGCTTTCTTT. Protein: CAWSFKNTEAFF.